This T cell receptor beta chain appears in the sequencing data of a study of beta chain features in type 1 diabetes. Across the whole study: On cell yields, gender and age, patients and healthy donors were similar. Regarding the study as a whole: Shorter TCRB CDR3s, moderately but significantly so, were found in Type 1 diabetes patients in all four CD4+ subsets.

This clone was picked up many times. What it binds is not known. Expressed TCRB transcripts were sequenced, since all the RNA that had been isolated was reverse transcribed. Produced via immunoSEQ multiplex PCR; TCRdb's table is partial and in-frame only. Among 310,000 or so clones listed, roughly 8.8% were seen once. Germline V CDR1 and CDR2: SQVTM, ANQGSEA. CDR3 length: 12 amino acids. Trimming cost V 7 bases and J 4 bases, with 11 bases left between them. The chain links TRBV29-1 to TRBJ2-1; a possible D gene is TRBD1 (6 bases). The sample taken for sequencing was central memory CD4+ T cells from blood. The TCR sequence derives from a young man with type 1 diabetes. The CDR3 bases are TGCAGCGAATCGGGACATTACAATGAGCAGTTCTTC. This gives the protein CSESGHYNEQFF.